This paragraph covers one T cell receptor beta chain sequence. The target antigen is unknown. TCRdb reprocessed the reads with MiXCR, giving one entry per CDR3 protein. The sample carries about 920,000 distinct CDR3 sequences, 31% recorded once. This specimen comes from a study of T cell repertoires in cytomegalovirus infection. Overall study context: In public TCR beta signatures, there were indications of both CMV infection and matching HLA type.

V was trimmed by 3 bases and J by 9 bases, leaving 12 bases between them. The CDR3 covers 14 residues. The germline CDR1 and CDR2 sequences are MGHRA and YSYEKL. The material was cultured CD8+ T cells from PBMCs, obtained from culture after CMV antigen stimulation. The J gene is TRBJ1-6, the V gene TRBV4-1; D is ambiguous. The receptor was derived from a human donor in good health (CMV status not recorded). Some clones in this sample may be carry-over from other donors' samples. CDR3 region: CASSHNSGGSPLHF. DNA for the CDR3: TGCGCCAGCAGCCACAACAGTGGTGGTTCACCCCTCCACTTT.